One and the same sample provided the 12 T cell receptor beta chains below, sequenced in a study of cytotoxic CD8 clonotypes in ibrutinib-treated CLL. Assay used: immunoSEQ multiplex PCR; TCRdb lists only in-frame clones, some missing. This table holds some 200,000 clones, nearly 80% found once. The source material was PBMCs, sampled after 12 months of ibrutinib treatment. Receptor source: a human donor with chronic lymphocytic leukemia.

The rearrangement links TRBV6-5 to TRBJ2-1, with TRBD2 matching over 7 bases. The CDR3 is 15 amino acids. The germline V gene encodes CDR1 MNHEY and CDR2 SVGAGI. J lost 1 base, V lost 6 bases, and 6 bases had no gene match. The CDR3 spells CASSLLANSYNEQFF. Written as DNA, the CDR3 is TGTGCCAGCAGCCTACTAGCGAATTCCTACAATGAGCAGTTCTTC.

With respect to this clone: Compared with germline, one end of the junction differs, possibly owing to a read error. The V and J genes are TRBV7-7 and TRBJ2-5; TRBD2 aligns across 7 bases. The CDR3 has 15 amino acids. In germline, CDR1 is SSHAT, CDR2 FNYEAQ (reference sequence). The CDR3 here is CASSSFRGDQETQYF. Written as DNA, the CDR3 is TGTGCTAGCAGCTCCTTTCGGGGGGACCAAGAGACCCAGTACTTC.

The rearrangement uses TRBV2 and TRBJ1-6; D perhaps matches TRBD1 (5 bases). Per germline, CDR1 SNHLY and CDR2 FYNNEI. The CDR3 has 16 amino acids. The germline V and J ends were trimmed by 2 bases and 7 bases, with 15 bases remaining between them. The CDR3 region has the DNA TGTGCCAGCAGTGAACGTGAGGGGTTGAACAATTCACCCCTCCACTTT. It is translated as CASSEREGLNNSPLHF.

The chain recombines TRBV5-1 with TRBJ2-5; 7 bases are a match to TRBD1. CDR3 length equals 14 residues. Unmatched junction bases numbered 8, after V lost 4 bases and J lost 5 bases. Germline V gene data show CDR1 as SGHRS and CDR2 as YFSETQ. The CDR3 is CASSVEGGGETQYF. CDR3 nucleotides: TGCGCCAGCAGCGTAGAAGGGGGCGGCGAGACCCAGTACTTC.

V is TRBV5-1 and J is TRBJ2-7; 7 bases are a match to TRBD1. This CDR3 has 15 residues. The trim removed 0 bases at V and 3 bases at J, leaving 6 bases unmatched. Germline V CDR1 and CDR2: SGHRS, YFSETQ. This CDR3 reads CASSLAGTALYEQYF. Here the CDR3 DNA reads TGCGCCAGCAGCTTGGCCGGGACAGCCCTCTACGAGCAGTACTTC.

The chain has TRBV5-1 and TRBJ2-2; D remains ambiguous. V dropped 0 bases and J dropped 0 bases, with 9 bases sitting between them. This CDR3 has 16 residues. Per germline, CDR1 SGHRS and CDR2 YFSETQ. CDR3 loop: CASSLATFANTGELFF. The CDR3 coding sequence is TGCGCCAGCAGCTTGGCTACGTTCGCGAACACCGGGGAGCTGTTTTTT.

The J gene is TRBJ2-4, the V gene TRBV13; the D is unclear. This CDR3 is built from 13 residues. V lost 5 bases, J lost 1 base, and 6 bases lay in between. Germline CDR1 reads PRHDT; CDR2 reads FYEKMQ (reference sequence). This CDR3 reads CASSLVAKNIQYF. The CDR3 nucleotides read TGTGCCAGCAGCCTGGTGGCCAAAAACATTCAGTACTTC.

CDR3 in amino acids: CASSEPGGRGNTIYF. As DNA, the CDR3 is TGTGCCAGCAGCGAGCCAGGGGGGAGAGGAAACACCATATATTTT. This chain links TRBV4-2 with TRBJ1-3; 7 bases match TRBD1. Per germline, CDR1 LGHNA and CDR2 YNFKEQ. V dropped 5 bases and J dropped 4; count of bases not matched to a gene: 8. The CDR3 spans 15 residues.

This sequence joins TRBV4-1 and TRBJ2-2; D possibly matches TRBD1 or TRBD2 (5 bases each). Per the germline V gene, CDR1 is MGHRA and CDR2 is YSYEKL. V was pared by 4 bases and J by 0 bases, with 15 bases between. CDR3 size: 17 residues. CDR3 loop: CASSPRAGSTNTGELFF. The CDR3 DNA sequence: TGCGCCAGCAGCCCACGGGCAGGGAGTACGAACACCGGGGAGCTGTTTTTT.

CDR3 in DNA: TGTGCCAGCTCCGGACAGTCCAGCTCCTACAATGAGCAGTTCTTC. Its protein product is CASSGQSSSYNEQFF. This chain connects TRBV18 to TRBJ2-1; maybe TRBD1 (6 bases). The CDR3 runs 15 residues. Trimming shortened V by 6 bases and J by 0 bases, and 12 bases separated the two germline ends. The V gene's germline CDR1 is KGHSH and CDR2 LQKENI.

V usage is TRBV9 and J usage is TRBJ1-5; 8 bases align to TRBD1. The V and J ends lost 3 bases and 7 bases, in that order; junction bases with no gene match: 6. The germline V gene encodes CDR1 SGDLS and CDR2 YYNGEE. CDR3 length equals 14 residues. CDR3 sequence reads: CASSAEDRAQPQHF. The DNA for the CDR3 is TGTGCCAGCAGCGCAGAGGACAGGGCCCAGCCCCAGCATTTT. Looking up the rest from reference TRBV9 and TRBJ1-5 gives the full variable domain: DSGVTQTPKHLITATGQRVTLRCSPRSGDLSVYWYQQSLDQGLQFLIQYYNGEERAKGNILERFSAQQFPDLHSELNLSSLELGDSALYFCASSAEDRAQPQHFGDGTRLSIL.

The rearrangement joins TRBV6-6 to TRBJ2-3; no clear D gene. CDR1 is MNHNY, CDR2 SVGAGI, per germline (reference sequence). The CDR3 spans 11 residues. Trimming shortened V by 6 bases and J by 1 base, and 2 bases separated the two germline ends. The CDR3 DNA follows: TGTGCCAGCAGGGGCACAGATACGCAGTATTTT. It translates to CASRGTDTQYF.